This T cell receptor beta chain was profiled in a study of T cell responses to AZD1222 COVID-19 vaccine (dated by TCRdb to about 2021). Context from the whole study: AZD1222 recipients given second doses at about 4 weeks or at about 12 weeks were pooled, since spike-specific TCR depth and breadth were not found to differ between the two schedules. Trial participants were enrolled into age subgroups of 18-55, 56-69 and 70-plus years, which contained about 150, 28 and 57 TCR-sequenced participants, respectively. TCR sequencing covered 233 trial participants: approximately 200 given two doses of AZD1222 and about 26 given two doses of MenACWY control vaccine. Overall results and qualifications from the work: CD4 TCRs associated with the vaccine covered the entire spike protein, and the dominant responses were in regions 160-218 and 743-854. After two AZD1222 doses, both the breadth and the depth of spike-specific TCRs were significantly higher than at day 0 and than in MenACWY recipients. Participants were mostly white British, with more females than males. The authors suggested clonal diversity may have been underestimated. Only six or seven AZD1222 recipients were SARS-CoV-2 seropositive at baseline, limiting conclusions about previously exposed vaccinees. Epitopes outside the regions mutated in the B.1.351 and B.1.1.7 variants were reportedly recognized by nearly half of the unique spike-specific TCRs. No day 14 peak-response samples were available, so repertoires were characterized only after the peak T cell response. In the small 56-69-year group, the increase in depth fell short of significance, most likely because of low power.

The CDR3 regions of human TCRbeta chains were analyzed by immunosequencing. The authors processed their data as follows. TCRs in the repertoires were compared against a reference library of SARS-CoV-2-specific TCRs that had been generated with the MIRA antigen-specificity platform. Breadth was defined as the fraction of unique TCRs that were SARS-CoV-2-associated. Depth was defined as the fraction of total T cells that were SARS-CoV-2-associated. Using the MIRA data, every spike-specific TCR was mapped to the spike region that the TCR reacted to and assigned to either a CD4 or a CD8 class. Log10-transformed breadth and depth values were compared by one-way ANOVA with Sidak's multiple comparisons tests. TCRdb retrieved this table from immuneACCESS and kept in-frame rearrangements only. Not all clones are present; in checked studies, unresolved V genes account for under half, and no reason is known for the remainder. D and trimming were read from the DNA, whereas the V and J calls and clone size are those reported in that table. The sample table holds 120,000 or so clones, of which roughly 88% were seen once. Of the sample, around 6.1% is held by the ten largest clones.

On this clone itself: Its recognized antigen is unknown. Base qualities are not provided; no much larger clone lies one nucleotide away.

The time point label here, explained by the study, means: baseline before first vaccination. Samples from vaccinated people were obtained from the UK trials COV001 and COV002, which included a single-blind randomized controlled phase 2/3 trial of AZD1222 (ChAdOx1 nCoV-19) in healthy adults. For TCRbeta chain sequencing, PBMC samples were collected from trial participants at day 0 and at day 28 after the second dose. The CDR3 runs 12 residues from the cysteine to the phenylalanine. Only the CDR3 portion is preserved as DNA: 36 bases, with reading frame beginning at the first base. The germline V gene provides CDR1 SGHDN and CDR2 FVKESK. A distance of 2 bases separates the germline ends of V and J, which lose 1 base and 5 bases respectively.

The chain uses TRBV14 and TRBJ1-4; no confident D gene assignment can be made. The source was peripheral blood, collected on day 0 of AZD1222 vaccination. This TCR was recovered from an adult in good health. The DNA sequence reads TGTGCCAGCAGCCAAGGAAATGAAAAACTGTTTTTT. Translation gives CASSQGNEKLFF.